This T cell receptor beta chain comes out of a study of blood T cells in healthy people across ages (dated by TCRdb to between 2015 and 2017). About the full investigation: Template switching captured roughly one uniquely barcoded TCR beta cDNA molecule per two T cells in model experiments. Four age groups were formed from the donors: young (average about 15 years), middle-aged (around 37), aged (about 68) and long-lived (less than 85). To avoid experimental bias, donors of different ages were spread randomly across the sequencing lanes. Two additional independent replicas of 1 million unique cDNA reads from the same blood draw were analyzed for two donors (one aged 18 to 29 and one aged 80 or older). Using deep sequencing normalized with unique cDNA molecular identifiers, the study measured how TCR beta repertoire diversity changes with age. On the study overall, not on this receptor specifically: Observed TCR beta diversity per million T cells fell roughly linearly with age, and a significant reduction was already apparent by age about 38. Conclusive comparison of naive and antigen-experienced compartments was prevented by the profiling of bulk unsorted PBMCs. Compared with the aged group, the long-lived group had more naive CD4+ T cells, fewer expanded clones and increased TCR diversity, a pattern suggesting age selection. The percentage of naive T cells measured by flow cytometry correlated strongly with observed TCR beta diversity. Because donor CMV infection status was unknown, age-related changes in expanded clonotypes were potentially confounded. Total diversity estimates from one million sequenced T cells were considered lower bounds and underestimates.

About this clonotype itself: It lacks a known antigen. Base qualities are not at hand, and no much larger clone is one base apart.

Libraries were constructed by 5' RACE. Sequenced on an Illumina HiSeq 2500. A second PCR of about 7 to 12 cycles was performed with a sample-barcoded 5' primer and a J-beta primer mix. Each TCR beta cDNA molecule received a unique molecular identifier from a template-switch 5' adaptor carrying 12 random nucleotides. Each sample yielded at least 2.5 million CDR3-containing paired-end reads. The Mint cDNA synthesis kit, primed by a TRBC-specific oligonucleotide, was used to synthesize first-strand cDNA from all RNA. Following uracil-DNA glycosylase treatment, all cDNA underwent a first 18-cycle PCR with the universal primers M1SS and BC2_uni_R. Processing in the source paper ran as follows. For normalization, 1 million high-quality reads, each with a distinct molecular identifier, were randomly selected from each sample. Instead of being binned into consensus sequences, reads that shared molecular identifiers were thrown out. MiTCR, set to a Q25 quality threshold and the strictest error-elimination algorithm, was used for CDR3 identification, clonotype clustering and error correction. Lower-bound total TCR beta diversity was estimated with a nonparametric unseen species model using Euler transformation. The public reads were reanalyzed by TCRdb: fastp trimming at Q25, MiXCR alignment, in-frame beta chains only. Every CDR3 protein is listed once, alongside the most common genes and DNA of its rows. These V and J calls originate from TCRdb's pipeline instead of the authors' own analysis. Recorded for this sample are hundreds of thousands of distinct CDR3 sequences; 55% to 70% of them occurred a single time. The ten largest clones add up to approximately 21% of the sample.

The junction carries 5 bases between V and J, which are trimmed by 7 bases and 3 bases respectively. The CDR3 measures 11 amino acids from cysteine to phenylalanine. Only CDR3 DNA remains: 33 bases, in frame from the first base. Sequences MNHNY (CDR1) and SVGAGI (CDR2) are obtained from the germline V gene (reference sequence). The donors were 40 or so Caucasian individuals from Russia, aged roughly 6 to 100 years, who were systemically healthy. Each donor gave around 9.8 milliliters of peripheral blood, collected into EDTA-treated Vacutainer tubes. PBMCs were isolated by Ficoll-Paque density-gradient centrifugation, with at least 6 million obtained per sample. Trizol reagent was used to extract total RNA from PBMCs, with at least 5.5 micrograms per sample. The percentages of naive CD45RAhigh/CD27high T cells were determined by flow cytometry on a PBMC aliquot from every donor.

In this chain, TRBV6-6 is recombined with TRBJ2-3, with the identity of the D gene unclear. The specimen was blood. The sequence came from a man aged 30 to 39 in good health. In nucleotide form, the sequence is TGTGCCAGCAAAAATACAGATACGCAGTATTTT. This codes for CASKNTDTQYF.